The 5 T cell receptor beta chains presented below share a single source sample, sequenced in a study of blood T cells in healthy people across ages. Alongside a J-beta primer mix, a sample-barcoded 5' primer served in a second PCR lasting roughly 6 to 11 cycles. TCRdb itself ran the 5' RACE reads through MiXCR, one entry per CDR3 protein. Among 550,000 to 700,000 distinct CDR3 sequences listed, approximately 25% were seen once. What was sequenced was blood. Every receptor here comes from a woman aged 70 to 79 in good health.

The V call is TRBV9, the J call TRBJ1-2; D is undetermined. The V gene lost 3 bases and the J gene lost 5 bases, with 11 bases spanning the gap. The CDR3 sequence is 13 residues long. Germline CDR1 reads SGDLS; CDR2 reads YYNGEE. The CDR3: CASSGEGSYGYTF. The CDR3 region has the DNA TGTGCCAGCAGCGGGGAGGGCTCGTATGGCTACACCTTC.

Regarding this clonotype: The junction and the germline gene differ at one end; a read error may be behind it. This rearrangement joins TRBV7-8 to TRBJ2-5; 8 bases line up with TRBD1. Germline lookup yields CDR1 SGHVS and CDR2 FQNEAQ. CDR3 length: 13 amino acids. CDR3 DNA sequence: TGTGCCAGCAGCGGACAGGGTCAAGGGACCCAGTACTTC. This sequence encodes CASSGQGQGTQYF. Supplemented by reference TRBV7-8 and TRBJ2-5, the full variable domain reads GAGVSQSPRYKVAKRGQDVALRCDPISGHVSLFWYQQALGQGPEFLTYFQNEAQLDKSGLPSDRFFAERPEGSVSTLKIQRTQQEDSAVYLCASSGQGQGTQYFGPGTRLLVL.

CDR3 amino acids: CASSQGLDTGELFF. CDR3 coding DNA: TGTGCCAGCAGCCAAGGACTAGACACCGGGGAGCTGTTTTTT. V and J are TRBV4-2 and TRBJ2-2, with a possible D match to TRBD2 (6 bases). This CDR3 spans 14 amino acids. CDR1 is LGHNA, CDR2 YNFKEQ, per germline. Trimming shortened V by 1 base and J by 3 bases, and 6 bases separated the two germline ends.

This clonotype was seen a handful of times. This rearrangement joins TRBV18 to TRBJ2-3, with D perhaps TRBD1 or TRBD2 (5 bases each). The V end was cut by 3 bases, the J end by 5 bases, with 9 bases between. The CDR3 sequence is 13 residues long. The germline V gene encodes CDR1 KGHSH and CDR2 LQKENI. The CDR3 coding sequence is TGTGCCAGCTCACCGATGAGGGGAGATACGCAGTATTTT. Translation gives CASSPMRGDTQYF. Full variable domain (outside the CDR3, taken from reference TRBV18 and TRBJ2-3): NAGVMQNPRHLVRRRGQEARLRCSPMKGHSHVYWYRQLPEEGLKFMVYLQKENIIDESGMPKERFSAEFPKEGPSILRIQQVVRGDSAAYFCASSPMRGDTQYFGPGTRLTVL.

The chain combines TRBV29-1 with TRBJ2-5; 9 nucleotides match TRBD1. Germline V gene sequence: CDR1 SQVTM, CDR2 ANQGSEA. CDR3 length: 13 amino acids. Trimming took 8 bases from V and 5 from J; bases not matched to a gene: 9. DNA for the CDR3: TGCAGCTCCGGACAGGGGTTTGATGAGACCCAGTACTTC. Protein product: CSSGQGFDETQYF. Full variable domain (missing parts from reference TRBV29-1 and TRBJ2-5): SAVISQKPSRDICQRGTSLTIQCQVDSQVTMMFWYRQQPGQSLTLIATANQGSEATYESGFVIDKFPISRPNLTFSTLTVSNMSPEDSSIYLCSSGQGFDETQYFGPGTRLLVL.